These 21 T cell receptor beta chains share one sample of origin, sequenced in a study of blood T cell repertoires in COVID-19 (dated by TCRdb to 2018 to 2021). The library was produced with the immunoSEQ multiplex PCR assay. The table was pulled from immuneACCESS by TCRdb, which kept in-frame rearrangements only. Such tables lose some clones; where checked, under half of the loss comes from unresolved V genes, and the rest has no known cause. Present in this sample are around 140,000 clones, nearly 85% of which were seen just once. Clones ranked in the top ten supply 3.5% to 5% of the sample. Material: PBMCs or T cells enriched from blood (not recorded which). These receptors were collected from a man in his fifties or sixties in a cohort exposed to, infected with or recovered from COVID-19 (not recorded which).

This chain links TRBV30 with TRBJ2-1, with TRBD2 identical over 8 bases. This CDR3 has 14 residues. V lost 1 base to trimming and J lost 12 bases; unmatched junction nucleotides: 11. Germline V gene sequence: CDR1 GTSNPN, CDR2 SVGIG (reference sequence). The CDR3 nucleotides read TGTGCCTGGAGTGCGTTGGCGGGAGGAGTTCGGCAGTTCTTC. Translation gives CAWSALAGGVRQFF.

This CDR3 is CATHRGAEAFF. For the CDR3, the DNA is TGTGCCACCCACAGGGGCGCTGAAGCTTTCTTT. The genes are TRBV6-5 and TRBJ1-1, with 7 nucleotides matching TRBD1. Germline lookup yields CDR1 MNHEY and CDR2 SVGAGI. The CDR3 contains 11 residues. The V and J ends lost 10 bases and 6 bases, in that order; junction bases with no gene match: 5.

The chain carries TRBV11-2 and TRBJ2-3; the match to TRBD1 covers 8 bases. The J segment lost 4 bases and the V segment lost 0 bases, leaving 3 bases of the junction unmatched. Germline values: CDR1 SGHAT, CDR2 FQNNGV. This CDR3 is 15 amino acids long. The CDR3 sequence: CASSLDQGASDTQYF. The CDR3 DNA is TGTGCCAGCAGCTTAGATCAGGGGGCCTCAGATACGCAGTATTTT.

The J gene is TRBJ2-5, the V gene TRBV7-2; D may be TRBD2 (6 bases). The CDR3 has 15 residues. V gave up 1 base and J gave up 0 bases, with 9 bases separating them. The germline V gene encodes CDR1 SGHTA and CDR2 FQGNSA. CDR3 bases: TGTGCCAGCAGCTTAGGAGGGAGGTACCAAGAGACCCAGTACTTC. Its translation: CASSLGGRYQETQYF.

The chain is built from TRBV15 and TRBJ2-3; TRBD2 aligns across 10 bases. The CDR3 length is 19 residues. Trimming removed 1 base from V and 0 bases from J; junction bases left unmatched: 10. Germline CDR1 LNHNV, CDR2 YYDKDF (reference sequence). CDR3 amino acids: CATSRGPPTSGLSTDTQYF. CDR3 in DNA: TGTGCCACCAGCAGAGGCCCCCCGACTAGCGGGCTTAGCACAGATACGCAGTATTTT.

This clone was observed a few times. The chain recombines TRBV5-4 with TRBJ1-6, with a possible D match to TRBD1 (5 bases). V gave up 1 base and J gave up 6 bases, with 8 bases separating them. In germline, CDR1 is SGHNT, CDR2 YYREEE (reference sequence). The CDR3 length is 14 residues. The CDR3 protein is CASSLQGPNSPLHF. CDR3 in DNA: TGTGCCAGCAGCTTGCAGGGTCCTAATTCACCCCTCCACTTT.

CDR3 in amino acids: CASSSPPPRDGYGYTF. The CDR3 coding sequence is TGTGCCAGCAGCTCGCCCCCCCCGAGGGATGGGTATGGCTACACCTTC. The V call is TRBV7-9, the J call TRBJ1-2; no firm D call. The V gene lost 4 bases and the J gene lost 5 bases, with 20 bases spanning the gap. Per germline, CDR1 SEHNR and CDR2 FQNEAQ (reference sequence). This CDR3 has 16 residues.

This clone was seen a few times. The chain uses TRBV4-1 and TRBJ2-1, with 12 nucleotides matching TRBD2. Germline V gene data show CDR1 as MGHRA and CDR2 as YSYEKL. The ends lost 1 base at V and 4 bases at J; junction bases unmatched: 5. This CDR3 comprises 17 residues. DNA of the CDR3: TGCGCCAGCAGCCAAGCCGGACTAGCGGGGAGGTACAATGAGCAGTTCTTC. It yields the protein CASSQAGLAGRYNEQFF.

This chain joins TRBV7-8 and TRBJ1-1; D may be TRBD1 (6 bases). V was clipped by 3 bases and J by 2 bases, with 16 bases between them. In germline, CDR1 is SGHVS, CDR2 FQNEAQ. The CDR3 covers 16 residues. DNA of the CDR3: TGTGCCAGCAGCTTGGGAATGACAGGTCCAAACACTGAAGCTTTCTTT. Protein product: CASSLGMTGPNTEAFF.

This chain joins TRBV30 and TRBJ1-4; D might be TRBD1 (6 bases). The germline V gene encodes CDR1 GTSNPN and CDR2 SVGIG (reference sequence). The CDR3 has 13 residues. Trimming took off 1 base at V and 8 bases at J, with 11 bases between the two ends. The CDR3 loop reads CAWSAGTHEKLFF. In DNA form, the CDR3 reads TGTGCCTGGAGTGCCGGGACACACGAAAAACTGTTTTTT.

The chain links TRBV9 to TRBJ2-3, with 9 bases fitting TRBD2. Germline-derived CDR1 and CDR2 are SGDLS and YYNGEE. CDR3 size: 16 residues. V lost 1 base and J lost 3; bases outside the gene matches: 6. CDR3 sequence (DNA): TGTGCCAGCAGCGTATCCGGTAGCGGGAGAACAGATACGCAGTATTTT. As protein: CASSVSGSGRTDTQYF.

Written as DNA, the CDR3 is TGTGCCAGCAGCTTAGGTGGGGGGGCCTCAATAAGTGAGCAGTTCTTC. Translated, it gives CASSLGGGASISEQFF. This chain connects TRBV7-6 to TRBJ2-1, with TRBD2 as a possible D gene (7 bases). Trimming took 1 base from V and 9 from J, leaving 19 bases between them. Germline V gene lookup returns CDR1 SGHVS and CDR2 FNYEAQ. This CDR3 is built from 16 residues.

The chain links TRBV12-3 or TRBV12-4 to TRBJ1-1; D possibly corresponds to TRBD1 (5 bases). V lost 5 bases and J 4 bases, leaving 11 bases between the germline ends. The CDR3 sequence is 13 residues long. The CDR3 loop reads CASSPQTVTEAFF. As DNA, the CDR3 is TGTGCCAGCAGTCCCCAGACAGTCACTGAAGCTTTCTTT.

The genes are TRBV6-6 and TRBJ1-1; the match to TRBD1 covers 10 bases. Trimming took 6 bases from V and 4 from J; bases not matched to a gene: 5. This CDR3 region has 14 residues. The germline gives CDR1 MNHNY, CDR2 SVGAGI (reference sequence). The CDR3 region is CASRSGQGSTEAFF. As DNA, the CDR3 is TGTGCCAGCAGATCGGGACAGGGGAGCACTGAAGCTTTCTTT.

The chain combines TRBV19 with TRBJ2-7; 9 bases are shared with TRBD2. After removal of 5 bases from V and 1 base from J, the junction contained 3 bases not matched to a gene. Germline V lookup: CDR1 LNHDA, CDR2 SQIVND (reference sequence). This CDR3 region has 14 residues. The CDR3 coding sequence is TGTGCCAGTAGTCTGCTAGCGGGATCCTACGAGCAGTACTTC. This sequence encodes CASSLLAGSYEQYF. Using reference TRBV19 and TRBJ2-7 for the parts outside the CDR3, the full variable domain is DGGITQSPKYLFRKEGQNVTLSCEQNLNHDAMYWYRQDPGQGLRLIYYSQIVNDFQKGDIAEGYSVSREKKESFPLTVTSAQKNPTAFYLCASSLLAGSYEQYFGPGTRLTVT.

This chain uses TRBV28 with TRBJ1-3; D is uncertain. V shed 7 bases and J shed 2 bases, with 6 bases lying between them. This CDR3 region has 12 residues. Germline assignment: CDR1 MDHEN and CDR2 SYDVKM. DNA of the CDR3: TGTGCCAGCATGACTCCTGGAAACACCATATATTTT. Translated, it gives CASMTPGNTIYF.

This rearrangement joins TRBV14 to TRBJ2-7, with 9 positions matching TRBD2. The germline CDR1 and CDR2 sequences are SGHDN and FVKESK. V was pared by 2 bases and J by 5 bases, with 1 base of the junction left unmatched. The CDR3 is 13 residues long. The CDR3 sequence is CASSQSSGNEQYF. CDR3 DNA sequence: TGTGCCAGCAGCCAATCTAGCGGGAACGAGCAGTACTTC.

The V call is TRBV19, the J call TRBJ1-1, with 10 bases aligning to TRBD1. Germline CDR1 LNHDA, CDR2 SQIVND (reference sequence). This CDR3 is 16 amino acids long. Unmatched junction bases numbered 13, after V lost 8 bases and J lost 4 bases. The CDR3 loop reads CASSHSGTGAPTEAFF. CDR3 in DNA: TGTGCCAGTTCCCATTCCGGGACAGGGGCGCCCACTGAAGCTTTCTTT.

V usage is TRBV18 and J usage is TRBJ2-7; D is perhaps TRBD1 (6 bases). V was trimmed by 3 bases and J by 0 bases, leaving 9 bases between them. The CDR3 has 14 residues. Germline assignment: CDR1 KGHSH and CDR2 LQKENI. The CDR3 sequence is CASSPDRSSYEQYF. Written as DNA, the CDR3 is TGTGCCAGCTCACCGGACAGATCCTCCTACGAGCAGTACTTC.

The rearrangement uses TRBV6-4 and TRBJ1-1, with 7 nucleotides matching TRBD1. Per germline, CDR1 MRHNA and CDR2 SNTAGT. The CDR3 consists of 18 residues. V was pared by 6 bases and J by 3 bases, with 19 bases of the junction left unmatched. CDR3 sequence (DNA): TGTGCCAGCAGCGGGCCCGAGGGACAGATAAATTCCGACACTGAAGCTTTCTTT. The encoded protein is CASSGPEGQINSDTEAFF.

The chain combines TRBV7-9 with TRBJ2-1, with TRBD2 identical over 9 bases. With V trimmed by 4 bases and J by 7 bases, 8 bases remained unmatched. CDR3 length equals 15 residues. Germline-derived CDR1 and CDR2 are SEHNR and FQNEAQ (reference sequence). CDR3 protein: CASSWPGLAINEQFF. CDR3 sequence (DNA): TGTGCCAGCAGCTGGCCGGGACTAGCCATAAATGAGCAGTTCTTC. The entire variable domain, with the rest obtained from reference TRBV7-9 and TRBJ2-1, is as follows: DTGVSQNPRHKITKRGQNVTFRCDPISEHNRLYWYRQTLGQGPEFLTYFQNEAQLEKSRLLSDRFSAERPKGSFSTLEIQRTEQGDSAMYLCASSWPGLAINEQFFGPGTRLTVL.